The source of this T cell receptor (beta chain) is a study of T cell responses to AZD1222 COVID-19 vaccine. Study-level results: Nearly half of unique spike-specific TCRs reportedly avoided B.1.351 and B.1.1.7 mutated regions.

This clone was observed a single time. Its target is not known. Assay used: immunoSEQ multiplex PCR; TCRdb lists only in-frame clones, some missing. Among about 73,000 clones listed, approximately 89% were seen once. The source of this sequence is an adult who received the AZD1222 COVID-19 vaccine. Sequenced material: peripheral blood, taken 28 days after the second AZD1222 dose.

CDR3 nucleotide sequence: TGTGCCAGCAGTCACAGGGGTTACGAGCAGTACTTC. Translating gives CASSHRGYEQYF. The V and J genes are TRBV6-6 and TRBJ2-7; 7 bases line up with TRBD1. J was trimmed by 4 bases and V by 5 bases; bases with no gene match: 2. Germline CDR1 reads MNHNY; CDR2 reads SVGAGI (reference sequence). The CDR3 consists of 12 residues.